This T cell receptor beta chain was retrieved from a study of T-cell memory formation after mild COVID-19. The overall study: Largely donor-specific TCR clusters were found. Whole-study findings and limits: Mainly CM and EM harbored the contracting CD4+ clones; mainly EMRA harbored the CD8+ ones.

This clonotype was found a few times. Its antigen is currently unknown. J gave up 1 base and V 0 bases, and 7 bases lay outside the gene matches. From germline, CDR1 is SGHTA and CDR2 FQGNSA. The CDR3 loop spans 17 amino acids. From 5'RACE with constant-segment primers came TCR alpha and TCR beta cDNA libraries that carried sample barcodes and UMIs. TCRdb re-analysed the 5' RACE reads in MiXCR, keeping a single row per CDR3 protein. This table holds 200,000 to 250,000 distinct CDR3 sequences, over 7.5% found once. V and J are TRBV7-2 and TRBJ2-5, with 8 bases identical to TRBD2. Sequenced sample: PBMCs or a T cell subset sorted from them (not recorded which). The clonotype was recovered from a man between 18 and 35 years old who had mild COVID-19 (a few samples of this study predate the infection). Cell type and time point are not known. CDR3 protein: CASSLASGGSGQETQYF. For the CDR3, the DNA is TGTGCCAGCAGCTTAGCGAGCGGGGGCTCCGGCCAAGAGACCCAGTACTTC.